The 2 T cell receptor beta chains below all came from one sample that was sequenced in a study of tumor-infiltrating lymphocytes in localized non-small cell lung cancer. TCRdb keeps only in-frame clones here, not all; method: immunoSEQ multiplex PCR. Among about 6,400 clones, 74% were seen once, and the ten largest hold 30%. The source material was lung tumor tissue. The receptor set was obtained from a human donor with non-small cell lung cancer.

On this clone: This sample also contains other DNA sequences that code for the same CDR3. The chain carries TRBV18 and TRBJ1-1; perhaps TRBD1 as D (5 bases). CDR1 KGHSH and CDR2 LQKENI come from the germline V gene. This CDR3 contains 14 residues. Trimming took 6 bases from V and 0 from J, leaving 11 bases between them. The CDR3 region has the DNA TGTGCCAGCTCCCCGGGGACCGTGAACACTGAAGCTTTCTTT. Protein product: CASSPGTVNTEAFF. Combining the CDR3 with reference TRBV18 and TRBJ1-1 gives the whole variable domain NAGVMQNPRHLVRRRGQEARLRCSPMKGHSHVYWYRQLPEEGLKFMVYLQKENIIDESGMPKERFSAEFPKEGPSILRIQQVVRGDSAAYFCASSPGTVNTEAFFGQGTRLTVV.

This clone was counted a few times. Other DNA sequences in this specimen translate into the identical CDR3. The V gene is TRBV2, the J gene TRBJ1-5, with TRBD1 matching over 9 bases. V gave up 1 base and J gave up 5 bases; unmatched junction bases: 0. The V gene's germline CDR1 is SNHLY and CDR2 FYNNEI. The CDR3 runs to 14 residues. The CDR3 bases are TGTGCCAGCAGTGAAGGGACAGGGGATCAGCCCCAGCATTTT. Translating gives CASSEGTGDQPQHF.